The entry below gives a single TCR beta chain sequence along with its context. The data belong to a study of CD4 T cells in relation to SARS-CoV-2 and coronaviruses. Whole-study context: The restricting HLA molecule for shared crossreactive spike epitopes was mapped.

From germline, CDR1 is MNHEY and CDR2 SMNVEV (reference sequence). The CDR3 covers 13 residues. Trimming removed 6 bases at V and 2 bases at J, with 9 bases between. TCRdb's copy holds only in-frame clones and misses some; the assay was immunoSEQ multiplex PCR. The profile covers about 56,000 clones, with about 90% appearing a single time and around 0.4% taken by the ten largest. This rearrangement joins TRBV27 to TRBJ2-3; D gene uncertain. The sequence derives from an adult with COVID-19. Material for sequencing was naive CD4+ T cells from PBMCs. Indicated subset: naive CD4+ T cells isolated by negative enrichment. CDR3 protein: CASRRSSTDTQYF. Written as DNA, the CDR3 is TGTGCCAGCAGGCGGAGTTCCACAGATACGCAGTATTTT.